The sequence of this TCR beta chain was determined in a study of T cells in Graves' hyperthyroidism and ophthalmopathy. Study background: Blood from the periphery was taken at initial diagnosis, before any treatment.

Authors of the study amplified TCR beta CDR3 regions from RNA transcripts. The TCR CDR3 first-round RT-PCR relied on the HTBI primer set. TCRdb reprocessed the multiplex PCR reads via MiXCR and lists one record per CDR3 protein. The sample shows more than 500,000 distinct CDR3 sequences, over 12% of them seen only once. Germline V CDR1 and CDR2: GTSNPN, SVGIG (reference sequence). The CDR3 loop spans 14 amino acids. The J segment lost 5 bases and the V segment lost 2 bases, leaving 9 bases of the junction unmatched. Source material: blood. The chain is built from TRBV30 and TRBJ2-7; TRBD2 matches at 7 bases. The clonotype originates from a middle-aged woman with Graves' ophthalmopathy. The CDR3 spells CAWSHSQGGDEQYF. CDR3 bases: TGTGCCTGGAGTCATTCGCAGGGAGGGGACGAGCAGTACTTC.